A few counts support the clone carrying this T cell receptor beta chain. Its antigen is currently unknown. It was with a sample-barcoded 5' primer and a J-beta primer mix that a second PCR of about 6 to 12 cycles was run. MiXCR was run by TCRdb on the 5' RACE reads, yielding one entry per CDR3 protein. The data hold 1.5 million to 1.9 million distinct CDR3 sequences, with around 40% observed a single time. These data come from a study of blood T cells in healthy people across ages. Findings of the study overall: Per million T cells, TCR beta diversity dropped roughly linearly as age increased.

CDR1 is SGDLS and CDR2 is YYNGEE in the germline V gene. The germline V and J ends were trimmed by 3 bases and 8 bases, with 11 bases remaining between them. CDR3 size: 12 residues. With each sample, at least 5 micrograms of total RNA were extracted. The source of this sequence is a woman aged 18-29 years in good health. This chain uses TRBV9 with TRBJ1-2; D unresolved. Sequencing used blood. The CDR3 sequence: CASSAHSSGYTF. CDR3 coding DNA: TGTGCCAGCAGCGCGCACAGCTCCGGCTACACCTTC. Based on the CDR3 plus reference TRBV9 and TRBJ1-2, the full variable domain is DSGVTQTPKHLITATGQRVTLRCSPRSGDLSVYWYQQSLDQGLQFLIQYYNGEERAKGNILERFSAQQFPDLHSELNLSSLELGDSALYFCASSAHSSGYTFGSGTRLTVV.